This T cell receptor (beta chain) is from a study of T cell responses to AZD1222 COVID-19 vaccine. Points from the study as a whole: Within unmutated variant regions lay the reported targets of nearly half of spike-specific TCRs. Clonal diversity was possibly underestimated, and the donors were mostly white British, with more females.

This clone appeared once. Antigen: not known. Per germline, CDR1 SGHTA and CDR2 FQGNSA. The length of the CDR3 is 16 residues. Trimming removed 5 bases from V and 1 base from J; junction bases left unmatched: 7. Some clones are missing from TCRdb's copy, which holds only in-frame ones; the method was immunoSEQ multiplex PCR. The sample carries 30,000 to 35,000 clones, under 90% recorded once. The sequencing used peripheral blood, collected 28 days after the second AZD1222 dose. This chain links TRBV7-2 with TRBJ2-7, with 11 nucleotides matching TRBD2. This sequence was found in an adult who received the AZD1222 COVID-19 vaccine. CDR3 bases: TGTGCCAGCAGCAAGACCGGGACTAGCGGATCCTACGAGCAGTACTTC. Amino acid sequence: CASSKTGTSGSYEQYF. The variable domain in full, completed from reference TRBV7-2 and TRBJ2-7, reads GAGVSQSPSNKVTEKGKDVELRCDPISGHTALYWYRQSLGQGLEFLIYFQGNSAPDKSGLPSDRFSAERTGGSVSTLTIQRTQQEDSAVYLCASSKTGTSGSYEQYFGPGTRLTVT.